These 30 T cell receptor beta chains share one sample of origin, sequenced in a study of cytomegalovirus exposure and HLA in healthy donors. PCR primers comprised 60 Vbeta and 13 Jbeta primers. Using immunoSEQ multiplex PCR, the repertoire was profiled, and TCRdb retains in-frame clones only, with some absent. Of 100,000 to 150,000 clones listed, about 81% are singletons. The sample taken for sequencing was PBMCs. These receptors all stem from a woman in her twenties or thirties in good health and CMV-seronegative.

The chain carries TRBV4-1 and TRBJ2-1, with 9 bases that match TRBD1. This CDR3 has 19 amino acids. V trimming: 1 base; J trimming: 3 bases; junction bases outside the gene matches: 13. The germline V gene has CDR1 MGHRA and CDR2 YSYEKL. CDR3 DNA: TGCGCCAGCAGCCAAGTTTGGACAGGGGCCGTCCCCGACTACAATGAGCAGTTCTTC. Amino acid sequence: CASSQVWTGAVPDYNEQFF.

The rearrangement joins TRBV4-1 to TRBJ2-1, with 8 bases matching TRBD1. This CDR3 comprises 15 residues. Germline V lookup: CDR1 MGHRA, CDR2 YSYEKL. After removal of 1 base from V and 6 bases from J, the junction contained 5 bases not matched to a gene. CDR3: CASSQVQGARNEQFF. In nucleotides, the CDR3 is TGCGCCAGCAGCCAAGTTCAGGGGGCGCGCAATGAGCAGTTCTTC.

The chain uses TRBV28 and TRBJ2-7; TRBD2 is a possible D gene (6 bases). V lost 4 bases, J lost 5 bases, and 18 bases lay in between. The CDR3 contains 15 residues. Germline CDR1 is MDHEN and CDR2 is SYDVKM. CDR3 residues: CASSSPGLAYNEQYF. The CDR3 nucleotides read TGTGCCAGCAGTTCTCCGGGACTGGCTTACAACGAGCAGTACTTC.

V usage is TRBV5-5 and J usage is TRBJ2-7, with D perhaps matching TRBD2 (6 bases). V was shortened by 0 bases and J by 0 bases, with 13 bases between the two germline ends. CDR1 and CDR2 from the germline V gene are SGHKS and YYEKEE (reference sequence). The CDR3 is 16 residues long. The CDR3 nucleotides read TGTGCCAGCAGCTTGGTGGGAGGAGGCGGCTCCTACGAGCAGTACTTC. The encoded protein is CASSLVGGGGSYEQYF.

This clone showed up just a few times. The CDR3 DNA reads as TGTGCCATCTTTACCGGGACAGAATCCTACGAGCAGTACTTC. It encodes CAIFTGTESYEQYF. This sequence joins TRBV2 and TRBJ2-7; TRBD1 aligns across 7 bases. The trim removed 10 bases at V and 1 base at J, leaving 10 bases unmatched. The CDR3 loop spans 14 amino acids. The germline V gene has CDR1 SNHLY and CDR2 FYNNEI.

The J gene is TRBJ2-3, the V gene TRBV11-2, with D maybe TRBD2 (5 bases). V lost 5 bases to trimming and J lost 4 bases, with 13 bases between them. The CDR3 has 14 residues. Germline values: CDR1 SGHAT, CDR2 FQNNGV. The CDR3 nucleotides read TGTGCCAGCAGCCGCATCATGAGGGCAGATACGCAGTATTTT. This codes for CASSRIMRADTQYF.

This clone was counted only a few times. The CDR3 nucleotides read TGTGCCAGCAGCTTAGAGCACAGGGTGGGCGAGCAGTACTTC. Protein: CASSLEHRVGEQYF. The chain recombines TRBV7-6 with TRBJ2-7, with D possibly matching TRBD1 (6 bases). CDR3 size: 14 residues. Germline-derived CDR1 and CDR2 are SGHVS and FNYEAQ. The V and J ends lost 1 base and 6 bases respectively, with 13 bases between them.

This chain links TRBV30 with TRBJ1-1; D gene unclear. The CDR3 contains 14 residues. V lost 2 bases and J lost 0, with 10 bases in between. Per the germline V gene, CDR1 is GTSNPN and CDR2 is SVGIG (reference sequence). CDR3 sequence reads: CAWSIRDLNTEAFF. The CDR3 coding sequence is TGTGCCTGGAGTATCCGCGATCTGAACACTGAAGCTTTCTTT.

This clone showed up just once. V and J are TRBV2 and TRBJ1-1, with 8 nucleotides matching TRBD1. V dropped 6 bases and J dropped 1; count of bases not matched to a gene: 7. Germline CDR1 and CDR2: SNHLY and FYNNEI. The CDR3 is 15 amino acids. This chain's CDR3 is CASRGTGRKNTEAFF. CDR3 DNA sequence: TGTGCCAGCAGAGGGACAGGTCGCAAGAACACTGAAGCTTTCTTT.

This chain joins TRBV10-3 and TRBJ2-1; 11 bases match TRBD2. Germline values: CDR1 ENHRY, CDR2 SYGVKD. CDR3 length: 14 residues. The junction had 9 bases not matched to a gene; V was cut back by 8 bases and J by 9 bases. The CDR3 DNA reads as TGTGCCATCTCTTTACTAGCGGGGGACGGTGAGCAGTTCTTC. The encoded protein is CAISLLAGDGEQFF.

V and J are TRBV28 and TRBJ2-3; 14 bases align to TRBD2. Germline lookup yields CDR1 MDHEN and CDR2 SYDVKM. The CDR3 loop spans 17 amino acids. Trimming cost V 6 bases and J 0 bases; bases outside gene matches: 5. Here the CDR3 reads CASSLGTSGRSTDTQYF. The DNA of the CDR3 is TGTGCCAGCAGCTTGGGGACTAGCGGGAGAAGCACAGATACGCAGTATTTT.

There are a few counts of this clone. CDR3 sequence (DNA): TGTGCCTGGAGTGTTCTTACTACCGACAATGAGCAGTTCTTC. Its translation: CAWSVLTTDNEQFF. The V and J genes are TRBV30 and TRBJ2-1; D unresolved. Deletions cut 0 bases from V and 5 bases from J, with 11 bases between. The CDR3 contains 14 residues. Per germline, CDR1 GTSNPN and CDR2 SVGIG (reference sequence).

This clone has just a few counts. The chain employs TRBV11-2 and TRBJ1-1; D is perhaps TRBD1 (5 bases). Germline V lookup: CDR1 SGHAT, CDR2 FQNNGV. V was cut by 4 bases and J by 5 bases, with 14 bases left in between. The CDR3 extends over 14 amino acids. This chain's CDR3 is CASSYFGGRTEAFF. CDR3 bases: TGTGCCAGCAGCTACTTCGGGGGTCGAACTGAAGCTTTCTTT.

The V call is TRBV5-4, the J call TRBJ1-2, with TRBD1 matching over 7 bases. The length of the CDR3 is 14 residues. Per the germline V gene, CDR1 is SGHNT and CDR2 is YYREEE (reference sequence). V lost 2 bases, J lost 3 bases, and 4 bases stayed unmatched. The CDR3 loop reads CASSFKGADYGYTF. CDR3 bases: TGTGCCAGCAGCTTTAAGGGGGCGGACTATGGCTACACCTTC.

V usage is TRBV27 and J usage is TRBJ1-5, with a tentative D call TRBD1 (6 bases). The CDR3 covers 19 residues. Germline lookup yields CDR1 MNHEY and CDR2 SMNVEV (reference sequence). Trimming left V 5 bases short and J 5 bases short, with 28 bases between. The CDR3, as DNA: TGTGCCAGCAGTCCCCAGTGGGGGGGGGCAGTCCTAAGTTATCAGCCCCAGCATTTT. Translated: CASSPQWGGAVLSYQPQHF.

The genes are TRBV28 and TRBJ2-7; a weak D match, TRBD2 (7 bases). With 6 bases removed from V and 1 base from J, the gap between germline ends came to 16 bases. Germline V lookup: CDR1 MDHEN, CDR2 SYDVKM. This CDR3 region has 15 residues. The CDR3 spells CASSSRGGLSYEQYF. The CDR3 region has the DNA TGTGCCAGCAGCTCCCGCGGGGGCCTATCCTACGAGCAGTACTTC. Full variable domain (remainder filled in from reference TRBV28 and TRBJ2-7): DVKVTQSSRYLVKRTGEKVFLECVQDMDHENMFWYRQDPGLGLRLIYFSYDVKMKEKGDIPEGYSVSREKKERFSLILESASTNQTSMYLCASSSRGGLSYEQYFGPGTRLTVT.

This chain uses TRBV4-1 with TRBJ1-2, with D possibly matching TRBD1 (6 bases). The CDR3 consists of 18 residues. V was cut by 0 bases and J by 0 bases, with 17 bases left in between. Germline V CDR1 and CDR2: MGHRA, YSYEKL. The CDR3, as DNA: TGCGCCAGCAGCCAAGATGCTAGGGGACAAGTCACTAACTATGGCTACACCTTC. This translates into CASSQDARGQVTNYGYTF.

This clone is a singleton in its sample. The chain couples TRBV5-5 to TRBJ1-2; D unclear. The CDR3 covers 13 residues. Germline lookup yields CDR1 SGHKS and CDR2 YYEKEE (reference sequence). Trimming pared 1 base from V and 3 bases from J, leaving 7 bases between. The CDR3 DNA reads as TGTGCCAGCAGCTTGCGAGGAGACTATGGCTACACCTTC. Amino acid sequence: CASSLRGDYGYTF.

The chain combines TRBV6-1 with TRBJ1-3; no firm D call. Germline-derived CDR1 and CDR2 are MNHNS and SASEGT. V was clipped by 1 base and J by 0 bases, with 10 bases between them. The CDR3 length is 16 residues. CDR3 DNA sequence: TGTGCCAGCAGTGAAGTTGGAGGGAGCTCTGGAAACACCATATATTTT. Protein: CASSEVGGSSGNTIYF.

V and J are TRBV6-1 and TRBJ1-4; tentatively, D is TRBD1 (6 bases). With 2 bases removed from V and 0 bases from J, the gap between germline ends came to 10 bases. This CDR3 is built from 16 residues. In germline, CDR1 is MNHNS, CDR2 SASEGT. The CDR3 coding sequence is TGTGCCAGCAGTGAACTGAGACAGGCAACTAATGAAAAACTGTTTTTT. It is translated as CASSELRQATNEKLFF.

J is TRBJ1-4 and V is TRBV11-2, with a tentative D call TRBD1 (6 bases). V gave up 2 bases and J gave up 11 bases, with 21 bases separating them. The CDR3 consists of 16 residues. Germline values: CDR1 SGHAT, CDR2 FQNNGV. This CDR3 reads CASSLPTGGAKMKLFF. The CDR3 DNA reads TGTGCCAGCAGCTTACCTACTGGGGGGGCGAAGATGAAACTGTTTTTT.

This chain uses TRBV6-5 with TRBJ2-5, with 10 nucleotides matching TRBD1. The CDR3 is 15 residues long. Per germline, CDR1 MNHEY and CDR2 SVGAGI. V was clipped by 6 bases and J by 3 bases; unmatched bases: 7. CDR3 protein: CASSSAGTGEETQYF. CDR3 in DNA: TGTGCCAGCAGCTCAGCCGGGACAGGGGAAGAGACCCAGTACTTC.

The rearrangement uses TRBV5-1 and TRBJ2-1, with TRBD2 as a possible D gene (5 bases). From germline, CDR1 is SGHRS and CDR2 YFSETQ. The CDR3 extends over 15 amino acids. Between the trimmed V and J ends, which lost 0 bases and 3 bases, there was a span of 10 bases. For the CDR3, the DNA is TGCGCCAGCAGCTTGGAAAACCGGGACTACAATGAGCAGTTCTTC. This translates into CASSLENRDYNEQFF. Drawing the rest from reference TRBV5-1 and TRBJ2-1, the complete variable domain is KAGVTQTPRYLIKTRGQQVTLSCSPISGHRSVSWYQQTPGQGLQFLFEYFSETQRNKGNFPGRFSGRQFSNSRSEMNVSTLELGDSALYLCASSLENRDYNEQFFGPGTRLTVL.

This clone has more than one count but fewer than ten. The V call is TRBV7-6, the J call TRBJ1-5, with 7 bases fitting TRBD1. The CDR3 is made up of 18 amino acids. Germline CDR1 is SGHVS and CDR2 is FNYEAQ. V lost 2 bases to trimming and J lost 0 bases; unmatched junction nucleotides: 10. The DNA of the CDR3 is TGTGCCAGCAGCTTAACGGGGACAGTACCACATAGCAATCAGCCCCAGCATTTT. Its protein product is CASSLTGTVPHSNQPQHF.

V gene TRBV6-5 combines with J gene TRBJ2-6, with D perhaps matching TRBD1 (6 bases). V shed 6 bases and J shed 0 bases, with 9 bases lying between them. Germline assignment: CDR1 MNHEY and CDR2 SVGAGI. This CDR3 region has 15 residues. The CDR3 nucleotides read TGTGCCAGCAGGGACAGCAGCTCTGGGGCCAACGTCCTGACTTTC. Amino acids: CASRDSSSGANVLTF.

This clone was seen a few times. This CDR3 is also generated by other DNA sequences in the sample. The J gene is TRBJ1-1, the V gene TRBV30; tentatively, D is TRBD1 (5 bases). Germline-derived CDR1 and CDR2 are GTSNPN and SVGIG (reference sequence). The length of the CDR3 is 12 residues. The V end was cut by 2 bases, the J end by 6 bases, with 10 bases between. In DNA, the CDR3 is TGTGCCTGGAGTCCGGGGGGTCCTGAAGCTTTCTTT. This codes for CAWSPGGPEAFF.

The CDR3 protein is CASSLSERETQYF. The CDR3, as DNA: TGTGCCAGCAGCTTAAGCGAGAGAGAGACCCAGTACTTC. J is TRBJ2-5 and V is TRBV7-9; D is ambiguous. The CDR3 has 13 residues. Trimming shortened V by 2 bases and J by 4 bases, and 8 bases separated the two germline ends. Per the germline V gene, CDR1 is SEHNR and CDR2 is FQNEAQ (reference sequence).

V is TRBV7-9 and J is TRBJ1-6; no reliable D call. Germline lookup yields CDR1 SEHNR and CDR2 FQNEAQ (reference sequence). Trimming took off 3 bases at V and 0 bases at J, with 9 bases between the two ends. This CDR3 region has 16 residues. The CDR3 sequence is CASSFEVSSYNSPLHF. The CDR3 bases are TGTGCCAGCAGCTTCGAGGTTAGCTCCTATAATTCACCCCTCCACTTT.

The V and J genes are TRBV2 and TRBJ1-1; D gene uncertain. Germline-derived CDR1 and CDR2 are SNHLY and FYNNEI. Trimming took 4 bases from V and 1 from J, leaving 4 bases between them. CDR3 length: 12 amino acids. The DNA of the CDR3 is TGTGCCAGCAGTGTCCAGAACACTGAAGCTTTCTTT. It is translated as CASSVQNTEAFF.

V gene TRBV5-4 combines with J gene TRBJ1-6; TRBD1 matches at 9 bases. Germline V CDR1 and CDR2: SGHNT, YYREEE (reference sequence). The V gene end was trimmed by 2 bases and the J gene end by 7 bases; junction bases not matched to a gene: 1. This CDR3 spans 14 amino acids. The CDR3: CASSFGTGNSPLHF. The CDR3 nucleotides read TGTGCCAGCAGCTTCGGGACAGGGAATTCACCCCTCCACTTT.